This record looks at one TCR beta chain sequence and its context. This clonotype was observed a few times. Its antigen is currently not known. No clone much larger than this one lies a single base away; base qualities are absent. CDR1 SGHDN and CDR2 FVKESK are derived from the germline V gene. The CDR3 holds 17 amino acids from the cysteine to the phenylalanine. Only the CDR3 DNA stays, 51 bases, in frame from base 1. The junction carries 13 bases between V and J, which are trimmed by 1 base and 0 bases respectively. This entry comes from a study of T cell repertoires in cytomegalovirus infection (dated by TCRdb to between 2018 and 2021). Regarding the research as a whole: Because public TCR beta signatures pointed to carriage of CMV infection together with the matching HLA type, the HLA type of each donor mattered for the analysis.

General study outcomes and caveats: The ex vivo response was dominated by HLA-C-restricted CMV-specific TCR beta clonotypes, which also provided the single most frequent clonotype in two of eight donors. Cumulative frequency of public TCR beta family members discriminated carriers of CMV infection plus the relevant HLA type in this cohort and an independent approximately 360-donor cohort.

The reads were generated on an Illumina HiSeq 1500. TCRdb reprocessing: public reads trimmed at Q25 with fastp, clones called with MiXCR, in-frame beta chains kept. Here each entry gathers all rows of one CDR3 protein and keeps the most common genes and DNA. The sample table contains 150,000 or so distinct CDR3 sequences; only one count was recorded for approximately 17% of them. Around 20% of the sample is in the top ten clones. The rearrangement combines TRBV14 with TRBJ2-1; TRBD2 might be the D gene, on 6 matching bases. The specimen sequenced was CD8+ T cells from PBMCs. The TCR sequence derives from a human donor in good health (CMV status not recorded). Some clones in this sample may be carry-over from other donors' samples. The nucleotide sequence reads as follows: TGTGCCAGCAGCCAAGTTATCGGGGGACCCTCCTACAATGAGCAGTTCTTC. This gives the protein CASSQVIGGPSYNEQFF.